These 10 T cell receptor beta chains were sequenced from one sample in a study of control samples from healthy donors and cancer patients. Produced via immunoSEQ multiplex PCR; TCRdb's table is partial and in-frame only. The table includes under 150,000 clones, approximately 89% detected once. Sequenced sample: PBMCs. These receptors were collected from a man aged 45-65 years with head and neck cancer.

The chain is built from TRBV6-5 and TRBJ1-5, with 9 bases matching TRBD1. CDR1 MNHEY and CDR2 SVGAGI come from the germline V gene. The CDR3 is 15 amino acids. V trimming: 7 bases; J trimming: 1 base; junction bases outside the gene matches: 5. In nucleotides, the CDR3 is TGTGCCAGCACCGTAGACAGGGGGAGCAATCAGCCCCAGCATTTT. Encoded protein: CASTVDRGSNQPQHF.

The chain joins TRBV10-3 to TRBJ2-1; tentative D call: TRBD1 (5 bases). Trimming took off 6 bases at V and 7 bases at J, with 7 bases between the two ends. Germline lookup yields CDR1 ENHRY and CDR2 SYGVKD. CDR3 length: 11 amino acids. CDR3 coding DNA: TGTGCCATCAGAAAGGGGAATGAGCAGTTCTTC. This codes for CAIRKGNEQFF.

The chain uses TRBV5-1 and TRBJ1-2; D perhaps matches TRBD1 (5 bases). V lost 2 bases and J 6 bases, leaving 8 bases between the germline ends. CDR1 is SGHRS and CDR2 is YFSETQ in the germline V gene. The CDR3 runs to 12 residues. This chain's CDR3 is CASSLGTHGYTF. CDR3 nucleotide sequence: TGCGCCAGCAGCTTAGGGACCCATGGCTACACCTTC.

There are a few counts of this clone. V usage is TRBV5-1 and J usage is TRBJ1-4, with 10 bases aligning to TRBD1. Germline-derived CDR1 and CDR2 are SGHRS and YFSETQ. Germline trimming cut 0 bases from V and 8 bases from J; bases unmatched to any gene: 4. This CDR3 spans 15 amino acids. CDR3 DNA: TGCGCCAGCAGCTTGGCGGGACAGGGGAACGAAAAACTGTTTTTT. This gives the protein CASSLAGQGNEKLFF.

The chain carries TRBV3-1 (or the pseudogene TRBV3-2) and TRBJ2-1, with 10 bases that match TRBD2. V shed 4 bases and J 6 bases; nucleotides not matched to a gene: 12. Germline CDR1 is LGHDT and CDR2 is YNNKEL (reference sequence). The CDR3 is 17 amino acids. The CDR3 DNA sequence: TGTGCCAGCAGCCTCCGAGGGGGGACTAGCGCGCGCAATGAGCAGTTCTTC. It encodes CASSLRGGTSARNEQFF.

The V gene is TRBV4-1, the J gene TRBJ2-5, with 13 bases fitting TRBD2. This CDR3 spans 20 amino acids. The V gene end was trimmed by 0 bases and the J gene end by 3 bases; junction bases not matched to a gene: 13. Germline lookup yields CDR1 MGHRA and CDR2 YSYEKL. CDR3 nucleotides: TGCGCCAGCAGCCAAGAGAGGACTAGCGGGAGCCCCTGGTCTGAAGAGACCCAGTACTTC. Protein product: CASSQERTSGSPWSEETQYF.

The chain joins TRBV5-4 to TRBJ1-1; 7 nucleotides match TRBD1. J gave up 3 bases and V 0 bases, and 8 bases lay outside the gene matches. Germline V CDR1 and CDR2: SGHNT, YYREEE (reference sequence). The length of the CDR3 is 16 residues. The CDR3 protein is CASSLDKGAGDTEAFF. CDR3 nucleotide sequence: TGTGCCAGCAGCTTGGATAAGGGGGCGGGGGACACTGAAGCTTTCTTT.

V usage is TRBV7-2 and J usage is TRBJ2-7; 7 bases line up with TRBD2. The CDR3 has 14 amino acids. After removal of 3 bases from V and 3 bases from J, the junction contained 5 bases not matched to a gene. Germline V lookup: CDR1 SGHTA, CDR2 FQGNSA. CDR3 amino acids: CASSFERDYYEQYF. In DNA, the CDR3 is TGTGCCAGCAGCTTCGAAAGGGACTACTACGAGCAGTACTTC.

CDR3 in amino acids: CASSTGTGGFEQYF. In DNA, the CDR3 is TGTGCCAGCAGTACCGGGACAGGGGGCTTCGAGCAGTACTTC. This chain joins TRBV28 and TRBJ2-7; 12 bases are shared with TRBD1. From germline, CDR1 is MDHEN and CDR2 SYDVKM. V shed 5 bases and J 6 bases; nucleotides not matched to a gene: 5. This CDR3 is 14 amino acids long.

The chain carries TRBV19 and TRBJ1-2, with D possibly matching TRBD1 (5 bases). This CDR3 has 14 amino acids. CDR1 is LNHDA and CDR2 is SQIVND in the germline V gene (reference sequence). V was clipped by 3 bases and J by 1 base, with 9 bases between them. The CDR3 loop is CASSISGSNYGYTF. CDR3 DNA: TGTGCCAGTAGTATCTCAGGGAGTAACTATGGCTACACCTTC.